These 7 T cell receptor beta chains share one sample of origin, sequenced in a study of tumor-infiltrating lymphocytes in primary liver carcinoma. Starting from 500 ng of total RNA, TCR beta cDNA was produced with a primer in the constant region. What produced the TCR beta libraries was three nested multiplex PCR rounds using slightly modified ARM-PCR. Two initial PCR rounds of around 10 cycles each paired TRBV1-TRBV30 forward primers with a C-beta reverse primer. TCRdb recomputed calls from the multiplex PCR reads with MiXCR, one row per CDR3 protein. The sample holds fewer than 350,000 distinct CDR3 sequences, 50% to 70% seen once. They got blood RNA out of unsorted whole blood and also pulled out germline DNA. The sequenced sample was peripheral blood. All receptors derive from a man aged 35-49 years with primary liver carcinoma and hepatitis B virus infection.

This clonotype showed up just a few times. The chain links TRBV28 to TRBJ1-1; unclear D gene. The CDR3 length is 12 residues. V was clipped by 5 bases and J by 11 bases, with 15 bases between them. The V gene's germline CDR1 is MDHEN and CDR2 SYDVKM. Here the CDR3 reads CASSPPAFRAFF. CDR3 sequence (DNA): TGTGCCAGCAGTCCTCCCGCGTTTCGGGCTTTCTTT.

Ten or more counts support this clonotype. J is TRBJ2-5 and V is TRBV29-1; the match to TRBD2 covers 8 bases. This CDR3 is built from 12 residues. J was trimmed by 5 bases and V by 6 bases; bases with no gene match: 5. Germline V gene data show CDR1 as SQVTM and CDR2 as ANQGSEA. The CDR3 here is CSVFGREETQYF. In DNA, the CDR3 is TGCAGCGTGTTCGGGAGGGAGGAGACCCAGTACTTC.

The chain carries TRBV29-1 and TRBJ2-3, with D maybe TRBD1 (6 bases). The CDR3 consists of 13 residues. CDR1 SQVTM and CDR2 ANQGSEA come from the germline V gene. Trimming took off 2 bases at V and 5 bases at J, with 11 bases between the two ends. CDR3 loop: CSVEMGAGDTQYF. CDR3 bases: TGCAGCGTTGAAATGGGGGCTGGAGATACGCAGTATTTT.

This sequence joins TRBV4-3 and TRBJ1-3, with D tentatively TRBD1 (6 bases). The CDR3 runs to 15 residues. Trimming took off 0 bases at V and 0 bases at J, with 6 bases between the two ends. CDR1 is LGHNA, CDR2 YSLEER, per germline. CDR3 region: CASSQEDSSGNTIYF. Written as DNA, the CDR3 is TGCGCCAGCAGCCAAGAGGACAGCTCTGGAAACACCATATATTTT.

As regards this clonotype: This sequence may be a read error, since a much larger clone differs from it by one base. This sequence joins TRBV12-3 or TRBV12-4 and TRBJ2-1; 7 positions match TRBD2. This CDR3 region has 14 residues. This CDR3 reads CASSLAGGPDEQLF. In DNA, the CDR3 is TGTGCCAGCAGTTTAGCGGGAGGGCCCGATGAGCAGTTATTC.

Comment on this clonotype: Germline and junction disagree at one end, which may indicate a read error. This chain joins TRBV5-5 and TRBJ2-6; D perhaps matches TRBD2 (5 bases). The germline V gene has CDR1 SGHKS and CDR2 YYEKEE (reference sequence). CDR3 length: 16 amino acids. CDR3 in amino acids: CAGSLVSGSGANVLTF. The CDR3 bases are TGTGCCGGCAGCTTGGTTTCGGGGTCTGGGGCCAACGTCCTGACTTTC.

This clonotype was counted a few times. Because it lacks the conserved phenylalanine or tryptophan at the end, this CDR3 is likely a read error. The chain carries TRBV4-1 and TRBJ1-2; 7 nucleotides line up with TRBD1. Trimming removed 5 bases from V and 1 base from J; junction bases left unmatched: 1. The CDR3 is 13 amino acids. Germline V gene lookup returns CDR1 MGHRA and CDR2 YSYEKL. The CDR3 spells CASSRQGNYGYTL. DNA of the CDR3: TGCGCCAGCAGCAGACAGGGTAACTATGGCTACACCTTA.